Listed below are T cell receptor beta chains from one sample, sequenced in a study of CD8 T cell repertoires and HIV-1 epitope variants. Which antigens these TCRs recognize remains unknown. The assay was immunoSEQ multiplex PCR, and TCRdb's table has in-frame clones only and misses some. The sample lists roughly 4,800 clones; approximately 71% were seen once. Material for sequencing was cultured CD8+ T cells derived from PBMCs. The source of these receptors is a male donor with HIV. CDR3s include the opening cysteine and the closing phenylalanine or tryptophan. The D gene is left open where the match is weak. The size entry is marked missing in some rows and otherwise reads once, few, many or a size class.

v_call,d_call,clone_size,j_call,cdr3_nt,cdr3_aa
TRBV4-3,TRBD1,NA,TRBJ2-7,TGCGCCAGCAGCCAAGATTCGACGGGACAGACCTCCTACGAGCAGTACTTC,CASSQDSTGQTSYEQYF
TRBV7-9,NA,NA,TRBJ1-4,TGTGCCAGCAGCTTAGCGCTTCAGGGTGAAAAACTGTTTTTT,CASSLALQGEKLFF
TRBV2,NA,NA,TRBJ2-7,TGTGCCAGCAGTGACCCCGCGGGCCGCTACGAGCAGTACTTC,CASSDPAGRYEQYF
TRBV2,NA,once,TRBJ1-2,TGTGCCAGCAGTGACGGGGCAGGGGCGATTGGCTACACCTTC,CASSDGAGAIGYTF
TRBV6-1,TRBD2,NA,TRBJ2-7,TGTGCCAGCAGGCCCCAGGCGGGAGGGCCTGGTGAGCAGTACTTC,CASRPQAGGPGEQYF
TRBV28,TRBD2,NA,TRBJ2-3,TGTGCCAGCAGTTCCTGGGCATTGTCCGGGACTAGCGGGAGTGTGACAGATACGCAGTATTTT,CASSSWALSGTSGSVTDTQYF
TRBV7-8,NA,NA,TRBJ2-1,TGTGCCAGCAGCTTAACACAGGGCCCCTCGGATGAGCAGTTCTTC,CASSLTQGPSDEQFF
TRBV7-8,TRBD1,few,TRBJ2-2,TGTGCCAGCAGCTTGGGGACAGGGCTCACCGGGGAGCTGTTTTTT,CASSLGTGLTGELFF
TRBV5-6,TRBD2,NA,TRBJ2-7,TGTGCCAGCAGCGGGGAAGCGGGGAGTTACGAGCAGTACTTC,CASSGEAGSYEQYF
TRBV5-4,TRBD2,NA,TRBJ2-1,TGTGCCAGCATCCCAACTAGCGGGGTTTACAATGAGCAGTTCTTC,CASIPTSGVYNEQFF
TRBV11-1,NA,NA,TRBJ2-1,TGTGCCAGCAGCTTAGCCGGACAGAGCTACAATGAGCAGTTCTTC,CASSLAGQSYNEQFF
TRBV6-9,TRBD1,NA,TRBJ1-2,TGTGCCAGCACTATCCCTCGGGACAGGGGGCAGGGTAACTATGGCTACACCTTC,CASTIPRDRGQGNYGYTF
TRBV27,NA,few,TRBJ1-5,TGTGCCAGCCCCTTGGGTAATCAGCCCCAGCATTTT,CASPLGNQPQHF
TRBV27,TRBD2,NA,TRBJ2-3,TGTGCCAGCAAAGGACTAGCGGGAGGGGGAGATACGCAGTATTTT,CASKGLAGGGDTQYF
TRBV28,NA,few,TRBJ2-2,TGTGCCAGCAGTTTATCGCCCCGCCAACAGGGCCATTACACCGGGGAGCTGTTTTTT,CASSLSPRQQGHYTGELFF
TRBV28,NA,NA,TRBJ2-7,TGTGCCAGCAGCCGAGTTTCTGCCCCCTACGAGCAGTACTTC,CASSRVSAPYEQYF
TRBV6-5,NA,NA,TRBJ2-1,TGTGCCAGCAGTTACGGGCTAGCCTCGACGAATGAGCAGTTCTTC,CASSYGLASTNEQFF
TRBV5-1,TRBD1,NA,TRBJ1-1,TGCGCCAGCAGCTTGGAGGGACAGGAACTGAACACTGAAGCTTTCTTT,CASSLEGQELNTEAFF
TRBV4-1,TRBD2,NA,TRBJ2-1,TGCGCCAGCAGCCAAGACCTAGCGGGGGGGCACGACAATGAGCAGTTCTTC,CASSQDLAGGHDNEQFF
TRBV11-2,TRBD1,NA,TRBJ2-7,TGTGCCAGCAGCTTGGGACAGTACCTTCGTGAGCAGTACTTC,CASSLGQYLREQYF
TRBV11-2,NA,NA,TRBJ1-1,TGTGCCAGCAGCTTACACGGTCCGGGGGCGGGTGACACTGAAGCTTTCTTT,CASSLHGPGAGDTEAFF
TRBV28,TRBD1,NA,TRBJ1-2,TGTGCCATCACCGGGACAGTCTATGGCTACACCTTC,CAITGTVYGYTF
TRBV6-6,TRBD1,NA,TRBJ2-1,TGTGCCAGCAGTGCCGGGACAGGCTCCTACAATGAGCAGTTCTTC,CASSAGTGSYNEQFF
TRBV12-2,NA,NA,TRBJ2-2,TGTGCAAGTCGCTTAGCCTGGCGGGAGGACACCGGGGAGCTGTTTTTT,CASRLAWREDTGELFF
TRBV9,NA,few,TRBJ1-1,TGTGCCAGCAGCGTTGACGGAAACACTGAAGCTTTCTTT,CASSVDGNTEAFF
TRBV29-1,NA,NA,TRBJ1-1,TGCAGCGTTGAGGTCTCCCAGGGAGTTGAAGCTTTCTTT,CSVEVSQGVEAFF
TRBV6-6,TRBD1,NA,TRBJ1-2,TGTGCCAGCAGTTTACAGGGGGACGGTGGCTACACCTTC,CASSLQGDGGYTF
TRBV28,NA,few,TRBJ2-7,TGTGCCAGCAGCCCCCCGGACAGCTACGAGCAGTACTTC,CASSPPDSYEQYF
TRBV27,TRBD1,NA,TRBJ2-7,TGTGCCAGCAGTTTCGGACAGGGGGCTATCGAGCAGTACTTC,CASSFGQGAIEQYF